The 32 T cell receptor beta chains presented below share a single source sample, sequenced in a study of liver allograft versus peripheral blood T cells. On the study more broadly: Blood and transplanted-liver T cell receptor repertoires from recipients were compared.

TCRdb passed the reads through MiXCR, listing each CDR3 protein once. The data show 6,000 to 8,000 distinct CDR3 sequences, approximately 15% seen once. These receptor sequences come from a human patient who had a liver transplant. Some T cells could come from the graft donor.

Within the sample, this clonotype is medium-sized. The chain has TRBV5-5 and TRBJ1-2; D is ambiguous. The germline V gene has CDR1 SGHKS and CDR2 YYEKEE (reference sequence). The CDR3 covers 14 residues. The V gene lost 1 base and the J gene lost 4 bases, with 11 bases spanning the gap. CDR3 region: CASSLYREGYGYTF. As DNA, the CDR3 is TGTGCCAGCAGCTTGTATCGGGAAGGCTATGGCTACACCTTC.

The chain joins TRBV6-5 to TRBJ2-7, with 11 nucleotides matching TRBD2. CDR1 is MNHEY, CDR2 SVGAGI, per germline. J lost 3 bases, V lost 6 bases, and 4 bases had no gene match. The CDR3 sequence is 14 residues long. The CDR3 nucleotides are TGTGCCAGCAGCGGGACTAGCGGAAACTACGAGCAGTACTTC. It codes for CASSGTSGNYEQYF.

The rearrangement uses TRBV28 and TRBJ1-1; maybe TRBD1 (6 bases). Germline V lookup: CDR1 MDHEN, CDR2 SYDVKM. V was pared by 4 bases and J by 11 bases, with 14 bases between. The CDR3 sequence is 12 residues long. CDR3 sequence reads: CASSSDSPKAFF. CDR3 coding DNA: TGTGCCAGCAGTTCGGACAGCCCGAAGGCTTTCTTT. The full variable domain, its missing parts supplied by reference TRBV28 and TRBJ1-1, is DVKVTQSSRYLVKRTGEKVFLECVQDMDHENMFWYRQDPGLGLRLIYFSYDVKMKEKGDIPEGYSVSREKKERFSLILESASTNQTSMYLCASSSDSPKAFFGQGTRLTVV.

This clonotype is medium-sized in the sample. This chain connects TRBV10-3 to TRBJ2-7, with a possible D match to TRBD1 (6 bases). V was pared by 3 bases and J by 6 bases, with 18 bases between. Germline CDR1 reads ENHRY; CDR2 reads SYGVKD. The CDR3 is 15 amino acids. The CDR3 nucleotides read TGTGCCATCAGTGATAAGGGGGTTTCTCAAAGCGAGCAGTACTTC. This codes for CAISDKGVSQSEQYF.

This clonotype ranks as medium-sized. The CDR3 loop is CASSYSRVSHSNYGYTF. In nucleotides, the CDR3 is TGTGCCAGCAGTTACTCGAGAGTTTCCCACAGTAACTATGGCTACACCTTC. This sequence joins TRBV6-5 and TRBJ1-2; D is undetermined. With 0 bases removed from V and 1 base from J, the gap between germline ends came to 15 bases. The CDR3 is 17 amino acids. Germline CDR1 MNHEY, CDR2 SVGAGI.

This clonotype occurred a few times. V is TRBV11-1 and J is TRBJ2-7, with no clear D. V lost 5 bases, J lost 2 bases, and 13 bases lay in between. Per the germline V gene, CDR1 is SGHAT and CDR2 is FQDESV (reference sequence). This CDR3 has 14 amino acids. The CDR3 is CASSNINRPYEQYF. The CDR3 DNA reads TGTGCCAGCAGCAATATCAACAGACCCTACGAGCAGTACTTC. The full variable domain, in which reference TRBV11-1 and TRBJ2-7 provide the parts outside the CDR3, is EAEVAQSPRYKITEKSQAVAFWCDPISGHATLYWYRQILGQGPELLVQFQDESVVDDSQLPKDRFSAERLKGVDSTLKIQPAELGDSAMYLCASSNINRPYEQYFGPGTRLTVT.

By frequency in the sample, this clonotype is medium-sized. This sequence joins TRBV15 and TRBJ1-1; no reliable D call. Trimming stripped 0 bases from V and 2 bases from J, with 10 bases between. Per germline, CDR1 LNHNV and CDR2 YYDKDF (reference sequence). CDR3 length equals 15 residues. CDR3 sequence (DNA): TGTGCCACCAGCAGAGATCGGGTAGACAACACTGAAGCTTTCTTT. Protein sequence: CATSRDRVDNTEAFF.

As to this clonotype: This may come from a read error, since a much larger clone is one base off. This chain connects TRBV11-1 to TRBJ1-2; D is ambiguous. With 5 bases removed from V and 7 bases from J, the gap between germline ends came to 14 bases. The germline V gene has CDR1 SGHAT and CDR2 FQDESV (reference sequence). The CDR3 runs to 13 residues. The CDR3 nucleotides are TGTGCCAGCAGCCTCCTATGGGGAACTGGCTACACCTTC. It encodes CASSLLWGTGYTF.

This clonotype came up many times. This rearrangement joins TRBV20-1 to TRBJ1-1; D is unclear. The CDR3 extends over 13 amino acids. Germline V gene data show CDR1 as DFQATT and CDR2 as SNEGSKA (reference sequence). V was trimmed by 5 bases and J by 5 bases, leaving 15 bases between them. The CDR3: CSAERGRGTEAFF. Here the CDR3 DNA reads TGCAGTGCTGAACGAGGGCGCGGGACTGAAGCTTTCTTT.

This clonotype was found a few times. CDR3 loop: CASSTRGRETEAFF. The CDR3 DNA follows: TGTGCCAGTAGTACCCGGGGGAGAGAGACTGAAGCTTTCTTT. The chain uses TRBV19 and TRBJ1-1; possible D gene TRBD1, 5 bases. Germline V gene lookup returns CDR1 LNHDA and CDR2 SQIVND (reference sequence). The CDR3 sequence is 14 residues long. V lost 4 bases and J 5 bases, leaving 14 bases between the germline ends.

This clonotype was counted ten times or more. The V and J genes are TRBV7-9 and TRBJ1-1; D may be TRBD1 (6 bases). CDR1 is SEHNR and CDR2 is FQNEAQ in the germline V gene (reference sequence). Deletions cut 3 bases from V and 4 bases from J, with 12 bases between. The CDR3 runs 14 residues. CDR3 sequence (DNA): TGTGCCAGCAGCTTGCAGGGGAGGGCCACTGAAGCTTTCTTT. Encoded protein: CASSLQGRATEAFF.

By share, this clonotype counts as medium-sized. The chain links TRBV19 to TRBJ2-7; 10 bases map to TRBD1. The CDR3 covers 14 residues. Germline V gives CDR1 LNHDA, CDR2 SQIVND (reference sequence). After removal of 5 bases from V and 6 bases from J, the junction contained 7 bases not matched to a gene. The CDR3 reads CASSPGTGAGEQYF. In DNA form, the CDR3 reads TGTGCCAGTAGTCCCGGGACAGGGGCGGGCGAGCAGTACTTC.

At least ten counts were recorded for this clonotype. The CDR3 protein is CASSSGLAETGELFF. In DNA, the CDR3 is TGTGCCAGCAGCTCTGGGCTAGCTGAGACCGGGGAGCTGTTTTTT. This chain joins TRBV5-4 and TRBJ2-2, with a weak D call TRBD2 (5 bases). The germline V gene encodes CDR1 SGHNT and CDR2 YYREEE (reference sequence). Trimming took 3 bases from V and 5 from J, leaving 14 bases between them. The CDR3 contains 15 residues.

This clonotype was detected only a few times. The chain links TRBV9 to TRBJ1-5; weak D call: TRBD1 (5 bases). With 0 bases removed from V and 5 bases from J, the gap between germline ends came to 15 bases. This CDR3 spans 16 amino acids. CDR1 and CDR2 (germline): SGDLS, YYNGEE. In DNA form, the CDR3 reads TGTGCCAGCAGCGTAGCTCGGCGGGACGCCTATCAGCCCCAGCATTTT. As protein: CASSVARRDAYQPQHF.

The genes are TRBV25-1 and TRBJ2-1; TRBD1 matches 7 bases. Germline-derived CDR1 and CDR2 are MGHDK and SYGVNS. V was clipped by 4 bases and J by 2 bases; unmatched bases: 14. The CDR3 is 18 residues long. The CDR3 sequence is CASSASPGQAATYNEQFF. DNA for the CDR3: TGTGCCAGCAGTGCAAGCCCCGGACAGGCGGCGACCTACAATGAGCAGTTCTTC.

This clonotype occurred many times. The gene calls are TRBV5-6 and TRBJ1-1; D is undetermined. Trimming stripped 4 bases from V and 0 bases from J, with 1 base between. The CDR3 is 11 residues long. Germline CDR1 SGHDT, CDR2 YYEEEE. The CDR3 DNA is TGTGCCAGCAGCATGAACACTGAAGCTTTCTTT. Encoded protein: CASSMNTEAFF.

This clonotype was observed a few times. V gene TRBV12-3 or TRBV12-4 combines with J gene TRBJ1-1; tentative D call: TRBD1 (6 bases). This CDR3 contains 14 residues. Trimming took 3 bases from V and 5 from J, leaving 13 bases between them. The CDR3: CASSFLRGFTEAFF. CDR3 nucleotides: TGTGCCAGCAGTTTCCTCAGGGGATTTACTGAAGCTTTCTTT.

This clonotype was recorded at least ten times. The rearrangement links TRBV10-3 to TRBJ2-1, with D possibly being TRBD1 or TRBD2 (7 bases each). Germline CDR1 is ENHRY and CDR2 is SYGVKD. V gave up 0 bases and J gave up 7 bases, with 16 bases separating them. This CDR3 comprises 16 residues. The CDR3 reads CAISESSRGGRNEQFF. The CDR3 nucleotides are TGTGCCATCAGTGAGTCGAGCAGGGGGGGCCGGAATGAGCAGTTCTTC.

This clonotype came up a few times. V gene TRBV7-9 combines with J gene TRBJ1-2; 9 nucleotides align to TRBD1. Germline CDR1 reads SEHNR; CDR2 reads FQNEAQ (reference sequence). V was pared by 7 bases and J by 8 bases, with 23 bases of the junction left unmatched. This CDR3 has 18 amino acids. In nucleotides, the CDR3 is TGTGCCAGCAACTTCGGAAGAGCTGGGACAGGGTCGTTGGGAGGCTACACCTTC. Translating it yields CASNFGRAGTGSLGGYTF.

In this sample, this clonotype is medium-sized (0.01 to 0.1%). The rearrangement joins TRBV7-2 to TRBJ1-2; 9 bases align to TRBD1. The length of the CDR3 is 14 residues. V trimming: 4 bases; J trimming: 8 bases; junction bases outside the gene matches: 8. Germline V gene sequence: CDR1 SGHTA, CDR2 FQGNSA. As DNA, the CDR3 is TGTGCCAGCAGCTCGGACAGGGGTTCTAGCGGCTACACCTTC. Protein product: CASSSDRGSSGYTF. The whole variable domain, filled in from reference TRBV7-2 and TRBJ1-2, reads GAGVSQSPSNKVTEKGKDVELRCDPISGHTALYWYRQSLGQGLEFLIYFQGNSAPDKSGLPSDRFSAERTGGSVSTLTIQRTQQEDSAVYLCASSSDRGSSGYTFGSGTRLTVV.

This clonotype is medium-sized (0.01 to 0.1%) in the sample. The V and J genes are TRBV7-9 and TRBJ1-2; D ambiguous. Germline loops: CDR1 SEHNR, CDR2 FQNEAQ (reference sequence). There are 15 residues in the CDR3. The V end lost 2 bases, the J end lost 8 bases, and 18 bases lay between the germline ends. The CDR3 reads CASSLSREGERGYTF. CDR3 coding DNA: TGTGCCAGCAGCTTATCGAGGGAGGGCGAGAGAGGCTACACCTTC.

This clonotype is classed as medium-sized. The CDR3 sequence: CASSFGRDGNTIYF. In nucleotides, the CDR3 is TGTGCCAGCAGCTTTGGCAGGGATGGAAACACCATATATTTT. The V and J genes are TRBV7-9 and TRBJ1-3, with a tentative D call TRBD1 (5 bases). V was shortened by 3 bases and J by 3 bases, with 9 bases between the two germline ends. The germline gives CDR1 SEHNR, CDR2 FQNEAQ (reference sequence). CDR3 length: 14 residues.

This clonotype is medium-sized in the sample. The chain couples TRBV12-3 or TRBV12-4 to TRBJ1-1; D not certain. CDR3 size: 17 residues. The germline V and J ends were trimmed by 1 base and 0 bases, with 15 bases remaining between them. DNA of the CDR3: TGTGCCAGCAGTTTAGTTGGATTTTCTAACTTGAACACTGAAGCTTTCTTT. Amino acids: CASSLVGFSNLNTEAFF.

This clonotype rates as medium-sized. The rearrangement uses TRBV7-9 and TRBJ2-2; no clear D gene. The V and J ends lost 5 bases and 3 bases respectively, with 19 bases between them. Germline V gene sequence: CDR1 SEHNR, CDR2 FQNEAQ (reference sequence). This CDR3 is 17 amino acids long. Here the CDR3 DNA reads TGTGCCAGCAGCCCCTTCGGCGTCGCTGTTTACACCGGGGAGCTGTTTTTT. It encodes CASSPFGVAVYTGELFF.

At least ten counts were recorded for this clonotype. The rearrangement links TRBV20-1 to TRBJ1-3, with D maybe TRBD1 (6 bases). Trimming cost V 7 bases and J 0 bases, with 13 bases left between them. The CDR3 extends over 14 amino acids. Looked up from germline, CDR1 is DFQATT and CDR2 is SNEGSKA (reference sequence). The CDR3 nucleotides are TGCAGTGTTATCCAGGGGAACTCTGGAAACACCATATATTTT. The encoded protein is CSVIQGNSGNTIYF.

In this sample, this clonotype turned up many times. V usage is TRBV7-2 and J usage is TRBJ2-7, with 11 bases lining up with TRBD2. The CDR3 extends over 15 amino acids. J was trimmed by 5 bases and V by 3 bases; bases with no gene match: 6. Germline CDR1 and CDR2: SGHTA and FQGNSA. The chain's CDR3 is CASSFSGGAIDEQYF. CDR3 nucleotides: TGTGCCAGCAGCTTTAGCGGGGGGGCCATCGACGAGCAGTACTTC.

The rearrangement joins TRBV7-9 to TRBJ2-1; possible D gene TRBD2, 6 bases. V was trimmed by 4 bases and J by 5 bases, leaving 12 bases between them. The CDR3 covers 14 residues. Per germline, CDR1 SEHNR and CDR2 FQNEAQ (reference sequence). The CDR3 nucleotides are TGTGCCAGCAGCTCCTCCGGCGGGGACAATGAGCAGTTCTTC. This encodes CASSSSGGDNEQFF. The variable domain in full, completed from reference TRBV7-9 and TRBJ2-1, reads DTGVSQNPRHKITKRGQNVTFRCDPISEHNRLYWYRQTLGQGPEFLTYFQNEAQLEKSRLLSDRFSAERPKGSFSTLEIQRTEQGDSAMYLCASSSSGGDNEQFFGPGTRLTVL.

The table lists this clonotype with many counts. The genes are TRBV18 and TRBJ1-3, with 9 bases matching TRBD1. CDR1 is KGHSH and CDR2 is LQKENI in the germline V gene. This CDR3 comprises 21 residues. V was clipped by 4 bases and J by 0 bases; unmatched bases: 19. CDR3 nucleotide sequence: TGTGCCAGCTCACTCTCCCCACTCGGGACAGGGACCAGCTTCTCTGGAAACACCATATATTTT. Encoded protein: CASSLSPLGTGTSFSGNTIYF.

By sample fraction, this clonotype is medium-sized. CDR3 residues: CATSSLTAQSYEQYF. CDR3 bases: TGTGCCACCAGCAGTTTGACAGCCCAGAGTTACGAGCAGTACTTC. The chain links TRBV15 to TRBJ2-7, with D possibly matching TRBD1 (5 bases). CDR1 is LNHNV, CDR2 YYDKDF, per germline (reference sequence). V was cut by 3 bases and J by 4 bases, with 16 bases left in between. The CDR3 length is 15 residues.

In this sample, this clonotype is medium-sized. CDR3 loop: CSARKGGAMNTEAFF. The CDR3, as DNA: TGCAGTGCTAGGAAGGGGGGAGCAATGAACACTGAAGCTTTCTTT. V is TRBV20-1 and J is TRBJ1-1; possibly TRBD1 for D (6 bases). The CDR3 is 15 residues long. Germline loops: CDR1 DFQATT, CDR2 SNEGSKA (reference sequence). With 3 bases removed from V and 0 bases from J, the gap between germline ends came to 14 bases.

This clonotype was seen a handful of times. The chain joins TRBV6-6 to TRBJ1-1; perhaps TRBD1 as D (5 bases). The CDR3 contains 14 residues. V lost 3 bases and J 2 bases, leaving 10 bases between the germline ends. CDR1 MNHNY and CDR2 SVGAGI come from the germline V gene (reference sequence). In nucleotides, the CDR3 is TGTGCCAGCAGTTATGCAGGGCAAAACACTGAAGCTTTCTTT. It translates to CASSYAGQNTEAFF.

This clonotype is judged medium-sized. This chain uses TRBV6-1 with TRBJ1-6, with D possibly matching TRBD1 (6 bases). This CDR3 has 16 amino acids. Germline V CDR1 and CDR2: MNHNS, SASEGT. With 1 base removed from V and 2 bases from J, the gap between germline ends came to 9 bases. The CDR3 here is CASSEGTVPYNSPLHF. CDR3 in DNA: TGTGCCAGCAGTGAAGGGACAGTACCCTATAATTCACCCCTCCACTTT.